Below, 27 T cell receptor beta chains from the same sample are listed, as sequenced in a study of shared clonotypes between healthy human individuals. Assay: immunoSEQ multiplex PCR; the TCRdb copy retains only in-frame clones and omits some. The table records approximately 340,000 clones, around 70% of them present only once. The source material was memory CD4+ T cells sorted from blood. The subset is: CD45RA-negative fraction. The receptors come from a man aged 25 to 40 in good health.

This clone was seen just once. The sample carries other DNA sequences with the same CDR3. V gene TRBV11-3 combines with J gene TRBJ2-7; tentatively, D is TRBD1 (5 bases). Germline V lookup: CDR1 SGHNT, CDR2 YENEEA. Trimming cost V 5 bases and J 0 bases, with 8 bases left between them. This CDR3 is built from 13 residues. CDR3 region: CASSRDSSYEQYF. CDR3 nucleotides: TGTGCCAGCAGCCGTGACAGCTCCTACGAGCAGTACTTC.

The V and J genes are TRBV5-4 and TRBJ1-4; weak D call: TRBD1 (5 bases). Trimming pared 4 bases from V and 0 bases from J, leaving 13 bases between. The CDR3 has 16 residues. Germline CDR1 is SGHNT and CDR2 is YYREEE (reference sequence). The CDR3 spells CASSPGRGATNEKLFF. CDR3 DNA sequence: TGTGCCAGCAGCCCGGGACGAGGCGCAACTAATGAAAAACTGTTTTTT.

V is TRBV28 and J is TRBJ2-7; D unclear. There are 16 residues in the CDR3. Trimming left V 5 bases short and J 5 bases short, with 22 bases between. CDR1 is MDHEN and CDR2 is SYDVKM in the germline V gene. As DNA, the CDR3 is TGTGCCAGCAGTCCGGAACCAATCCACAGCCAGGACGAGCAGTACTTC. This gives the protein CASSPEPIHSQDEQYF. The entire variable domain, with the rest obtained from reference TRBV28 and TRBJ2-7, is as follows: DVKVTQSSRYLVKRTGEKVFLECVQDMDHENMFWYRQDPGLGLRLIYFSYDVKMKEKGDIPEGYSVSREKKERFSLILESASTNQTSMYLCASSPEPIHSQDEQYFGPGTRLTVT.

This clone has a single count. The chain uses TRBV23-1 and TRBJ2-1; 7 bases map to TRBD1. TRBV23-1 counts as an open reading frame of uncertain function. This CDR3 spans 14 amino acids. V dropped 2 bases and J dropped 2; count of bases not matched to a gene: 0. CDR3 bases: TGCGCCAGCAGTCAACAGGGGGCCTACAATGAGCAGTTCTTC. Its protein product is CASSQQGAYNEQFF.

The genes are TRBV9 and TRBJ2-3; the match to TRBD2 covers 13 bases. Trimming took 0 bases from V and 4 from J; bases not matched to a gene: 5. CDR1 and CDR2 from the germline V gene are SGDLS and YYNGEE. The CDR3 runs to 17 residues. This CDR3 reads CASSVEPGLAGSDTQYF. DNA for the CDR3: TGTGCCAGCAGCGTAGAACCGGGACTAGCGGGATCAGATACGCAGTATTTT.

This clone was seen at least ten times. Additional DNA sequences in this sample encode the identical CDR3. The V call is TRBV5-4, the J call TRBJ1-3, with 8 positions matching TRBD1. Unmatched junction bases numbered 4, after V lost 4 bases and J lost 4 bases. The CDR3 is made up of 14 amino acids. Per germline, CDR1 SGHNT and CDR2 YYREEE (reference sequence). CDR3 sequence reads: CASSMTGAGNTIYF. CDR3 sequence (DNA): TGTGCCAGCAGCATGACAGGGGCAGGAAACACCATATATTTT.

The chain recombines TRBV18 with TRBJ1-1; 7 positions agree with TRBD1. CDR3 length equals 14 residues. Germline values: CDR1 KGHSH, CDR2 LQKENI. The V segment lost 5 bases and the J segment 5 bases; nucleotides outside the gene matches: 8. The CDR3 DNA reads as TGTGCCAGCTCAGCTCAGGGGGGAAGGACTGAAGCTTTCTTT. Translation gives CASSAQGGRTEAFF.

The CDR3 region has the DNA TGCGCCAGCAGCCAAACCCCGGGGGAGCGGGACAATGAGCAGTTCTTC. This gives the protein CASSQTPGERDNEQFF. This chain joins TRBV4-3 and TRBJ2-1, with D possibly being TRBD2 (6 bases). V lost 2 bases and J lost 5, with 16 bases in between. Germline CDR1 LGHNA, CDR2 YSLEER. CDR3 length: 16 amino acids.

The chain joins TRBV29-1 to TRBJ2-5, with TRBD2 identical over 7 bases. Germline V gene data show CDR1 as SQVTM and CDR2 as ANQGSEA. Unmatched junction bases numbered 7, after V lost 4 bases and J lost 2 bases. CDR3 size: 14 residues. Here the CDR3 reads CSVGTSAEQETQYF. In DNA, the CDR3 is TGCAGCGTTGGCACTAGCGCAGAACAAGAGACCCAGTACTTC. Drawing the rest from reference TRBV29-1 and TRBJ2-5, the complete variable domain is SAVISQKPSRDICQRGTSLTIQCQVDSQVTMMFWYRQQPGQSLTLIATANQGSEATYESGFVIDKFPISRPNLTFSTLTVSNMSPEDSSIYLCSVGTSAEQETQYFGPGTRLLVL.

The V call is TRBV28, the J call TRBJ2-1; TRBD1 matches at 8 bases. Germline values: CDR1 MDHEN, CDR2 SYDVKM. CDR3 length: 15 amino acids. The V segment lost 6 bases and the J segment 4 bases; nucleotides outside the gene matches: 8. The CDR3: CASSQDRDWYNEQFF. The CDR3, as DNA: TGTGCCAGCAGCCAGGACAGGGACTGGTACAATGAGCAGTTCTTC.

The chain is built from TRBV7-2 and TRBJ2-7, with TRBD2 as a possible D gene (6 bases). The V gene's germline CDR1 is SGHTA and CDR2 FQGNSA. The CDR3 contains 16 residues. The germline V and J ends were trimmed by 0 bases and 0 bases, with 12 bases remaining between them. The CDR3 loop reads CASSLAGGHHSYEQYF. CDR3 nucleotides: TGTGCCAGCAGCTTAGCCGGAGGGCACCACTCCTACGAGCAGTACTTC.

Many counts were recorded for this clone. The rearrangement links TRBV11-2 to TRBJ2-2; TRBD2 matches at 7 bases. The V segment lost 5 bases and the J segment 7 bases; nucleotides outside the gene matches: 4. The CDR3 length is 13 residues. Germline V gene lookup returns CDR1 SGHAT and CDR2 FQNNGV. The CDR3 protein is CASSTRGGGELFF. The DNA of the CDR3 is TGTGCCAGCAGCACCCGCGGGGGCGGGGAGCTGTTTTTT.

V usage is TRBV4-3 and J usage is TRBJ2-5; D may correspond to TRBD1 or TRBD2 (5 bases each). The CDR3 runs to 14 residues. Trimming left V 2 bases short and J 7 bases short, with 14 bases between. Germline-derived CDR1 and CDR2 are LGHNA and YSLEER. The CDR3 sequence is CASSQFSQRGTQYF. The CDR3 nucleotides are TGCGCCAGCAGCCAATTCTCCCAGAGGGGGACCCAGTACTTC.

As DNA, the CDR3 is TGCGCCAGCAGGACTAGGGCGGCCTCGGGCGAGCAGTTCTTC. Translation gives CASRTRAASGEQFF. J is TRBJ2-1 and V is TRBV10-2, with TRBD2 as a possible D gene (6 bases). This CDR3 contains 14 residues. In germline, CDR1 is WSHSY, CDR2 SAAADI. The V end was cut by 6 bases, the J end by 10 bases, with 19 bases between.

The gene calls are TRBV27 and TRBJ2-7, with D possibly TRBD1 on 5 matching bases. The CDR3 covers 14 residues. V was clipped by 8 bases and J by 3 bases, with 17 bases between them. Germline CDR1 reads MNHEY; CDR2 reads SMNVEV (reference sequence). The CDR3 DNA follows: TGTGCCAGCCCTAAGCAGGGTATTCGCTACGAGCAGTACTTC. This translates into CASPKQGIRYEQYF.

The chain combines TRBV19 with TRBJ1-3; the D is unclear. Germline values: CDR1 LNHDA, CDR2 SQIVND (reference sequence). This CDR3 is 15 amino acids long. Trimming pared 4 bases from V and 2 bases from J, leaving 12 bases between. CDR3 in amino acids: CASSNSWSPGNTIYF. The CDR3 DNA reads as TGTGCCAGTAGTAATTCGTGGAGCCCTGGAAACACCATATATTTT.

The rearrangement links TRBV28 to TRBJ2-7, with D perhaps TRBD2 (5 bases). Trimming left V 6 bases short and J 2 bases short, with 20 bases between. This CDR3 region has 16 residues. CDR1 MDHEN and CDR2 SYDVKM come from the germline V gene. Here the CDR3 reads CASSPEGEIYTYEQYF. In DNA form, the CDR3 reads TGTGCCAGCAGCCCCGAGGGTGAAATATATACCTACGAGCAGTACTTC.

A few counts support this clone. V gene TRBV18 combines with J gene TRBJ2-7; D uncertain. Germline CDR1 reads KGHSH; CDR2 reads LQKENI. The CDR3 length is 12 residues. Trimming removed 4 bases at V and 5 bases at J, with 9 bases between. CDR3 bases: TGTGCCAGCTCACTCGGCCAGCACGAGCAGTACTTC. It encodes CASSLGQHEQYF.

The chain has TRBV19 and TRBJ1-5, with a weak D call TRBD1 (5 bases). This CDR3 contains 16 residues. Looked up from germline, CDR1 is LNHDA and CDR2 is SQIVND (reference sequence). V lost 3 bases, J lost 3 bases, and 15 bases lay in between. This chain's CDR3 is CASSIGQGFTNQPQHF. In DNA, the CDR3 is TGTGCCAGTAGTATCGGACAAGGATTTACCAATCAGCCCCAGCATTTT.

The V gene is TRBV19, the J gene TRBJ2-1, with TRBD2 as a possible D gene (6 bases). The ends were cut back, 2 bases at V and 3 bases at J, with 14 bases in the middle. Germline CDR1 is LNHDA and CDR2 is SQIVND (reference sequence). The CDR3 sequence is 16 residues long. The CDR3 DNA reads as TGTGCCAGTAGTATAATAGAGGCGGGGAACTACAATGAGCAGTTCTTC. Protein sequence: CASSIIEAGNYNEQFF.

The gene calls are TRBV18 and TRBJ2-2, with D perhaps assigned TRBD1 or TRBD2 (6 bases each). Trimming took 0 bases from V and 5 from J, leaving 13 bases between them. CDR3 size: 16 residues. Per the germline V gene, CDR1 is KGHSH and CDR2 is LQKENI. CDR3 amino acids: CASSPPSGGETGELFF. CDR3 DNA sequence: TGTGCCAGCTCACCACCATCCGGGGGCGAGACCGGGGAGCTGTTTTTT.

The gene calls are TRBV28 and TRBJ1-2; D not certain. Germline V CDR1 and CDR2: MDHEN, SYDVKM. The CDR3 consists of 15 residues. The V gene lost 6 bases and the J gene lost 6 bases, with 20 bases spanning the gap. The chain's CDR3 is CASSRPAGNFDGYTF. Here the CDR3 DNA reads TGTGCCAGCAGCCGCCCGGCGGGTAATTTCGATGGCTACACCTTC.

This clone was observed a handful of times. The rearrangement joins TRBV6-1 to TRBJ1-2, with a tentative D call TRBD1 (5 bases). This CDR3 has 15 amino acids. Germline loops: CDR1 MNHNS, CDR2 SASEGT. Trimming stripped 8 bases from V and 2 bases from J, with 18 bases between. The DNA for the CDR3 is TGTGCCAGCCTACTGGGAACAGGCAACAACTATGGCTACACCTTC. Translation gives CASLLGTGNNYGYTF.

This clone is termed medium-sized. Other DNA variants within this sample encode the same CDR3. This CDR3 reads CASSYGTGISYEQYF. The CDR3 nucleotides are TGTGCCAGCAGTTACGGTACAGGGATCTCCTACGAGCAGTACTTC. J is TRBJ2-7 and V is TRBV6-5, with D possibly matching TRBD1 (6 bases). Trimming stripped 2 bases from V and 0 bases from J, with 11 bases between. The CDR3 runs 15 residues. Germline V gene lookup returns CDR1 MNHEY and CDR2 SVGAGI.

The rearrangement uses TRBV11-2 and TRBJ2-5, with D possibly being TRBD2 (5 bases). V lost 1 base and J lost 5, with 17 bases in between. Germline V gene sequence: CDR1 SGHAT, CDR2 FQNNGV. The CDR3 is made up of 16 amino acids. The CDR3 reads CASSLGFVVGEETQYF. The CDR3 coding sequence is TGTGCCAGCAGCTTAGGGTTTGTGGTCGGGGAGGAGACCCAGTACTTC.

Worth noting for this clone: This same CDR3 is encoded by further DNA sequences in the sample. The genes are TRBV7-2 and TRBJ2-2; D gene uncertain. The CDR3 is made up of 12 amino acids. V lost 4 bases, J lost 3 bases, and 3 bases lay in between. Germline-derived CDR1 and CDR2 are SGHTA and FQGNSA. The CDR3 coding sequence is TGTGCCAGCAGCTCATACACCGGGGAGCTGTTTTTT. Translation: CASSSYTGELFF.

The rearrangement uses TRBV28 and TRBJ2-1, with 7 bases lining up with TRBD2. This CDR3 has 15 amino acids. The germline V gene has CDR1 MDHEN and CDR2 SYDVKM. Trimming at V came to 7 bases and at J to 5 bases, leaving 11 bases not matched to a gene. In DNA form, the CDR3 reads TGTGCCAGCACTATCGGCCTAGCGGCCCACAATGAGCAGTTCTTC. Its translation: CASTIGLAAHNEQFF. Using reference TRBV28 and TRBJ2-1 for the parts outside the CDR3, the full variable domain is DVKVTQSSRYLVKRTGEKVFLECVQDMDHENMFWYRQDPGLGLRLIYFSYDVKMKEKGDIPEGYSVSREKKERFSLILESASTNQTSMYLCASTIGLAAHNEQFFGPGTRLTVL.